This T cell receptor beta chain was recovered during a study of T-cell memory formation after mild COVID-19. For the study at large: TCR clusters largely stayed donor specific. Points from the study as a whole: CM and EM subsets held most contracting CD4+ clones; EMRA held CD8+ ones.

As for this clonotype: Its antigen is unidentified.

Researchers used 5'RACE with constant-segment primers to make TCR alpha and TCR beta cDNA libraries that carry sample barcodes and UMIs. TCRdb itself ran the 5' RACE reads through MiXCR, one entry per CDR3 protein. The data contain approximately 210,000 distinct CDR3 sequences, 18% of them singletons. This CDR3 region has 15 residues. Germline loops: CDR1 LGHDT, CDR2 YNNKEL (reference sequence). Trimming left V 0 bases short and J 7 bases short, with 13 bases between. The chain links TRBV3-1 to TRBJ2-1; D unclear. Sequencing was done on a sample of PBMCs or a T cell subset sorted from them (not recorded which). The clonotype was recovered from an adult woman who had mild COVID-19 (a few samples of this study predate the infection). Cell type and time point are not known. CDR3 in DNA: TGTGCCAGCAGCCAAGATCGAGGTAGCTGGAATGAGCAGTTCTTC. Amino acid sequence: CASSQDRGSWNEQFF.